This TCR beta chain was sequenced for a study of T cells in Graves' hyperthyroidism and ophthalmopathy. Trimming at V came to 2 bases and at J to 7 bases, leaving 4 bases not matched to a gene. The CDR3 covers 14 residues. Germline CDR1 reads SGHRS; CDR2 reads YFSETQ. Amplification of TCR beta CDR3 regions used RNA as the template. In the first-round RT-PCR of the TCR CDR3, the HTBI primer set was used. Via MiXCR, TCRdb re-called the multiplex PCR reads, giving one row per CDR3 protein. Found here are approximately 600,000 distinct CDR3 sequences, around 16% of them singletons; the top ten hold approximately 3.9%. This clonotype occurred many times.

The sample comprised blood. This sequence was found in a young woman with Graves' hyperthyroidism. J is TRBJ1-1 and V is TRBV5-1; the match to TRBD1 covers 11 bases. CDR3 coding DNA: TGCGCCAGCAGCTTAGGACAGGGGGCTGATGAAGCTTTCTTT. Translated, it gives CASSLGQGADEAFF.